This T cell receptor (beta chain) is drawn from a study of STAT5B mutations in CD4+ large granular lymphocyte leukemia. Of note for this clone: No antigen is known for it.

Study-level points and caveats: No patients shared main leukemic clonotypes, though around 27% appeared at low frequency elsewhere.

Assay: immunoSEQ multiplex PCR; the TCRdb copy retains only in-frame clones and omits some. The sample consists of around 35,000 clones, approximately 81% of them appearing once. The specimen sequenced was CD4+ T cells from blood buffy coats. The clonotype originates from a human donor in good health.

The DNA of the CDR3 is TGCGCCAGCAGCTTGGCTATCGGGGTTGGCTACACCTTC. Its protein product is CASSLAIGVGYTF. The rearrangement links TRBV5-1 to TRBJ1-2; D is undetermined. The length of the CDR3 is 13 residues. Trimming pared 0 bases from V and 7 bases from J, leaving 10 bases between. Per germline, CDR1 SGHRS and CDR2 YFSETQ. The complete variable domain, with remaining parts taken from reference TRBV5-1 and TRBJ1-2, reads KAGVTQTPRYLIKTRGQQVTLSCSPISGHRSVSWYQQTPGQGLQFLFEYFSETQRNKGNFPGRFSGRQFSNSRSEMNVSTLELGDSALYLCASSLAIGVGYTFGSGTRLTVV.